Below are 31 T cell receptor beta chains sequenced from a single sample in a study of blood T cell repertoires in COVID-19. Profiling relied on immunoSEQ multiplex PCR, and the TCRdb table lists in-frame clones only, not all of them. Of some 99,000 clones listed, around 80% are singletons. The sample comprised peripheral blood. These TCRs come from a human donor in a cohort sampled during active or convalescent COVID-19.

The rearrangement uses TRBV19 and TRBJ1-3; a weak D match, TRBD1 (6 bases). The germline CDR1 and CDR2 sequences are LNHDA and SQIVND (reference sequence). The CDR3 has 17 amino acids. Trimming pared 5 bases from V and 0 bases from J, leaving 17 bases between. The chain's CDR3 is CASSPHLPGASGNTIYF. The CDR3 DNA reads TGTGCCAGTAGTCCCCATCTGCCAGGGGCCTCTGGAAACACCATATATTTT. Full variable domain (remainder filled in from reference TRBV19 and TRBJ1-3): DGGITQSPKYLFRKEGQNVTLSCEQNLNHDAMYWYRQDPGQGLRLIYYSQIVNDFQKGDIAEGYSVSREKKESFPLTVTSAQKNPTAFYLCASSPHLPGASGNTIYFGEGSWLTVV.

This clone was detected once. V is TRBV27 and J is TRBJ2-7; D is uncertain. The CDR3 runs to 14 residues. V lost 5 bases and J 1 base, leaving 12 bases between the germline ends. Germline values: CDR1 MNHEY, CDR2 SMNVEV (reference sequence). CDR3 sequence reads: CASSLTFLSYEQYF. The CDR3 nucleotides read TGTGCCAGCAGTCTAACCTTCCTATCCTACGAGCAGTACTTC.

The chain couples TRBV6-5 to TRBJ2-7; 8 nucleotides align to TRBD2. The CDR3 consists of 15 residues. Germline V gives CDR1 MNHEY, CDR2 SVGAGI. After removal of 0 bases from V and 2 bases from J, the junction contained 3 bases not matched to a gene. This chain's CDR3 is CASSYSSGGPYEQYF. In nucleotides, the CDR3 is TGTGCCAGCAGTTACTCCAGCGGGGGCCCCTACGAGCAGTACTTC.

The chain employs TRBV5-1 and TRBJ1-3; 7 bases line up with TRBD1. CDR1 is SGHRS and CDR2 is YFSETQ in the germline V gene. V lost 1 base and J lost 4; bases outside the gene matches: 8. This CDR3 region has 16 residues. CDR3: CASSLRTGERGNTIYF. CDR3 sequence (DNA): TGCGCCAGCAGCTTGCGTACAGGGGAAAGGGGAAACACCATATATTTT. Combining the CDR3 with reference TRBV5-1 and TRBJ1-3 gives the whole variable domain KAGVTQTPRYLIKTRGQQVTLSCSPISGHRSVSWYQQTPGQGLQFLFEYFSETQRNKGNFPGRFSGRQFSNSRSEMNVSTLELGDSALYLCASSLRTGERGNTIYFGEGSWLTVV.

This sequence joins TRBV4-1 and TRBJ1-5; TRBD1 might be the D (6 bases). Germline CDR1 and CDR2: MGHRA and YSYEKL. The CDR3 loop spans 15 amino acids. Trimming took off 3 bases at V and 6 bases at J, with 15 bases between the two ends. CDR3 nucleotide sequence: TGCGCCAGCAGCCAGCGTACAGGGAGGGCTCAGCCCCAGCATTTT. It specifies CASSQRTGRAQPQHF.

This sequence joins TRBV10-3 and TRBJ1-2, with unresolved D. The germline gives CDR1 ENHRY, CDR2 SYGVKD. The V gene lost 1 base and the J gene lost 5 bases, with 14 bases spanning the gap. The CDR3 is 15 residues long. The CDR3, as DNA: TGTGCCATCAGTGAGTGGGCAGGCGGGGAGTATGGCTACACCTTC. Translation: CAISEWAGGEYGYTF.

This rearrangement joins TRBV5-1 to TRBJ2-3; TRBD1 aligns across 10 bases. The CDR3 loop spans 14 amino acids. CDR1 and CDR2 (germline): SGHRS, YFSETQ. The ends lost 6 bases at V and 1 base at J; junction bases unmatched: 2. The DNA for the CDR3 is TGCGCCAGCAAAGGGACAGGGGGCACAGATACGCAGTATTTT. Translated: CASKGTGGTDTQYF.

V gene TRBV5-4 combines with J gene TRBJ1-2, with 7 nucleotides matching TRBD1. The CDR3 has 12 residues. Per the germline V gene, CDR1 is SGHNT and CDR2 is YYREEE (reference sequence). Unmatched junction bases numbered 3, after V lost 7 bases and J lost 3 bases. The CDR3 coding sequence is TGTGCCAGCGGGGACAGCGACTATGGCTACACCTTC. This encodes CASGDSDYGYTF.

CDR3 loop: CASSVQGMGEKLFF. In DNA, the CDR3 is TGTGCCAGCAGCGTACAGGGTATGGGGGAAAAACTGTTTTTT. The chain is built from TRBV9 and TRBJ1-4; TRBD1 might be the D (5 bases). The CDR3 has 14 amino acids. Germline assignment: CDR1 SGDLS and CDR2 YYNGEE. The V end lost 1 base, the J end lost 8 bases, and 12 bases lay between the germline ends.

The chain links TRBV28 to TRBJ1-2; 8 bases map to TRBD1. CDR1 and CDR2 from the germline V gene are MDHEN and SYDVKM. V gave up 0 bases and J gave up 8 bases; unmatched junction bases: 5. The CDR3 covers 14 residues. The CDR3 loop reads CASSLWTGEEGYTF. CDR3 bases: TGTGCCAGCAGTTTATGGACAGGGGAGGAGGGCTACACCTTC.

V gene TRBV4-1 combines with J gene TRBJ2-5; a possible D gene is TRBD2 (6 bases). CDR1 and CDR2 (germline): MGHRA, YSYEKL. The CDR3 sequence is 16 residues long. The V and J ends lost 2 bases and 4 bases respectively, with 17 bases between them. CDR3 in amino acids: CASSQKLDYLGETQYF. The CDR3 DNA is TGCGCCAGCAGCCAAAAGCTGGACTATCTCGGAGAGACCCAGTACTTC.

The chain has TRBV18 and TRBJ2-5; D is uncertain. Trimming pared 2 bases from V and 2 bases from J, leaving 9 bases between. Germline-derived CDR1 and CDR2 are KGHSH and LQKENI. CDR3 length equals 14 residues. The CDR3 sequence: CASSPVSMQETQYF. The DNA for the CDR3 is TGTGCCAGCTCACCAGTCAGTATGCAAGAGACCCAGTACTTC.

V and J are TRBV18 and TRBJ2-3; D not certain. The CDR3 is 12 residues long. The germline V gene encodes CDR1 KGHSH and CDR2 LQKENI. Trimming took off 5 bases at V and 4 bases at J, with 7 bases between the two ends. The CDR3 DNA follows: TGTGCCAGCTCAGAGCTAGCAGATACGCAGTATTTT. Its protein product is CASSELADTQYF. Using reference TRBV18 and TRBJ2-3 for the parts outside the CDR3, the full variable domain is NAGVMQNPRHLVRRRGQEARLRCSPMKGHSHVYWYRQLPEEGLKFMVYLQKENIIDESGMPKERFSAEFPKEGPSILRIQQVVRGDSAAYFCASSELADTQYFGPGTRLTVL.

The chain employs TRBV3-1 (or the pseudogene TRBV3-2) and TRBJ1-2, with unresolved D. The V end lost 3 bases, the J end lost 4 bases, and 9 bases lay between the germline ends. The CDR3 is 13 amino acids. Germline V CDR1 and CDR2: LGHDT, YNNKEL (reference sequence). This chain's CDR3 is CASSQRAAYGYTF. The CDR3 DNA reads TGTGCCAGCAGCCAGCGGGCGGCCTATGGCTACACCTTC.

The sample holds a few counts of this clone. V gene TRBV19 combines with J gene TRBJ1-6; 8 nucleotides agree with TRBD1. This CDR3 has 15 amino acids. With V trimmed by 5 bases and J by 10 bases, 10 bases remained unmatched. CDR1 is LNHDA, CDR2 SQIVND, per germline (reference sequence). CDR3 DNA sequence: TGTGCCAGTAGTTCCCGGACAGGGCGAGGGTCACCCCTCCACTTT. Residues: CASSSRTGRGSPLHF.

This rearrangement joins TRBV5-6 to TRBJ2-7; D unclear. The V end lost 1 base, the J end lost 1 base, and 12 bases lay between the germline ends. The CDR3 spans 15 residues. Germline CDR1 is SGHDT and CDR2 is YYEEEE. The CDR3 loop is CASSLNVGRSYEQYF. CDR3 coding DNA: TGTGCCAGCAGCTTGAATGTGGGCAGATCCTACGAGCAGTACTTC. Variable domain in full (rest from reference TRBV5-6 and TRBJ2-7): DAGVTQSPTHLIKTRGQQVTLRCSPKSGHDTVSWYQQALGQGPQFIFQYYEEEERQRGNFPDRFSGHQFPNYSSELNVNALLLGDSALYLCASSLNVGRSYEQYFGPGTRLTVT.

This clone was seen only a few times. V and J are TRBV6-2 or TRBV6-3 and TRBJ1-2, with D possibly matching TRBD1 (6 bases). CDR1 and CDR2 from the germline V gene are MNHEY and SVGEGT. The CDR3 spans 14 residues. Trimming pared 2 bases from V and 1 base from J, leaving 8 bases between. The CDR3: CASSYGGNNYGYTF. The CDR3 region has the DNA TGTGCCAGCAGTTACGGGGGCAATAACTATGGCTACACCTTC.

The chain is built from TRBV7-3 and TRBJ1-1, with 9 bases that match TRBD1. Germline values: CDR1 SGHTA, CDR2 FQGTGA. The CDR3 loop spans 14 amino acids. After removal of 2 bases from V and 6 bases from J, the junction contained 4 bases not matched to a gene. The chain's CDR3 is CASSLGGQGSEAFF. CDR3 DNA: TGTGCCAGCAGCTTAGGGGGACAGGGTTCTGAAGCTTTCTTT.

V is TRBV18 and J is TRBJ1-1; 9 bases fit TRBD1. The V and J ends lost 7 bases and 4 bases, in that order; junction bases with no gene match: 10. Germline CDR1 reads KGHSH; CDR2 reads LQKENI. This CDR3 has 15 residues. The CDR3 DNA is TGTGCCAGCTTACCGGGACAGGGCTTGCGCACTGAAGCTTTCTTT. Residues: CASLPGQGLRTEAFF. The complete variable domain, with remaining parts taken from reference TRBV18 and TRBJ1-1, reads NAGVMQNPRHLVRRRGQEARLRCSPMKGHSHVYWYRQLPEEGLKFMVYLQKENIIDESGMPKERFSAEFPKEGPSILRIQQVVRGDSAAYFCASLPGQGLRTEAFFGQGTRLTVV.

This clone was seen a few times. The V gene is TRBV7-9, the J gene TRBJ1-3, with TRBD1 identical over 7 bases. J was trimmed by 0 bases and V by 5 bases; bases with no gene match: 7. The CDR3 is made up of 16 amino acids. Per the germline V gene, CDR1 is SEHNR and CDR2 is FQNEAQ (reference sequence). CDR3 loop: CASSQPQGSSGNTIYF. The CDR3, as DNA: TGTGCCAGCAGCCAACCACAGGGGAGCTCTGGAAACACCATATATTTT.

The chain links TRBV28 to TRBJ2-7, with 11 nucleotides matching TRBD1. This CDR3 has 15 residues. V lost 6 bases to trimming and J lost 4 bases; unmatched junction nucleotides: 8. Germline CDR1 and CDR2: MDHEN and SYDVKM. For the CDR3, the DNA is TGTGCCAGCAGCCCGACCGGGACAGGGGGTTACGAGCAGTACTTC. Its translation: CASSPTGTGGYEQYF. Filled out from reference TRBV28 and TRBJ2-7, the complete variable domain reads DVKVTQSSRYLVKRTGEKVFLECVQDMDHENMFWYRQDPGLGLRLIYFSYDVKMKEKGDIPEGYSVSREKKERFSLILESASTNQTSMYLCASSPTGTGGYEQYFGPGTRLTVT.

The V gene is TRBV5-4, the J gene TRBJ2-5; 9 bases fit TRBD2. The J segment lost 0 bases and the V segment lost 4 bases, leaving 10 bases of the junction unmatched. The CDR3 spans 17 residues. Per the germline V gene, CDR1 is SGHNT and CDR2 is YYREEE (reference sequence). CDR3 DNA: TGTGCCAGCAGCGACCTCGCGGGAGGGAGGTACCAAGAGACCCAGTACTTC. Protein sequence: CASSDLAGGRYQETQYF.

This clone was seen a handful of times. This rearrangement joins TRBV24-1 to TRBJ1-5; 9 positions agree with TRBD1. The CDR3 length is 15 residues. V lost 4 bases and J lost 9; bases outside the gene matches: 9. Germline CDR1 and CDR2: KGHDR and SFDVKD. The CDR3 protein is CATSDGGTGSVPQHF. As DNA, the CDR3 is TGTGCCACCAGTGACGGTGGGACAGGGTCCGTGCCCCAGCATTTT.

J is TRBJ2-7 and V is TRBV27; 8 bases align to TRBD2. CDR1 is MNHEY and CDR2 is SMNVEV in the germline V gene (reference sequence). The CDR3 sequence is 15 residues long. The J segment lost 4 bases and the V segment lost 4 bases, leaving 9 bases of the junction unmatched. CDR3 residues: CASSSLASGLYEQYF. The CDR3 DNA reads TGTGCCAGCAGTTCCCTGGCTAGCGGGCTTTACGAGCAGTACTTC.

This chain uses TRBV29-1 with TRBJ2-3, with D possibly being TRBD1 (6 bases). CDR1 and CDR2 (germline): SQVTM, ANQGSEA. V lost 1 base to trimming and J lost 2 bases, with 10 bases between them. The CDR3 consists of 14 residues. CDR3 nucleotide sequence: TGCAGCGTTGAAGGGGGGCAGGACACAGATACGCAGTATTTT. Its protein is CSVEGGQDTDTQYF.

The CDR3 here is CASSEQGSNQPQHF. CDR3 nucleotides: TGTGCCAGCAGTGAACAGGGGAGCAATCAGCCCCAGCATTTT. The V and J genes are TRBV25-1 and TRBJ1-5; possibly TRBD1 for D (6 bases). CDR1 and CDR2 from the germline V gene are MGHDK and SYGVNS. CDR3 size: 14 residues. The germline V and J ends were trimmed by 2 bases and 1 base, with 6 bases remaining between them.

The chain couples TRBV7-8 to TRBJ2-7; D gene uncertain. Germline V CDR1 and CDR2: SGHVS, FQNEAQ. The CDR3 loop spans 14 amino acids. The ends were cut back, 2 bases at V and 1 base at J, with 9 bases in the middle. CDR3 nucleotide sequence: TGTGCCAGCAGCTTATCGAGGATGTCCTACGAGCAGTACTTC. Translating it yields CASSLSRMSYEQYF.

The chain has TRBV27 and TRBJ1-5; a weak D match, TRBD1 (5 bases). From germline, CDR1 is MNHEY and CDR2 SMNVEV (reference sequence). This CDR3 comprises 13 residues. V lost 6 bases, J lost 5 bases, and 11 bases lay in between. The CDR3 region is CASSADRDQPQHF. The CDR3, as DNA: TGTGCCAGCAGCGCAGACAGAGATCAGCCCCAGCATTTT.

V is TRBV9 and J is TRBJ1-6; D call uncertain. The CDR3 length is 15 residues. V shed 0 bases and J shed 8 bases, with 12 bases lying between them. Germline assignment: CDR1 SGDLS and CDR2 YYNGEE. The CDR3 is CASSVVPGQDSPLHF. CDR3 in DNA: TGTGCCAGCAGCGTAGTCCCGGGTCAAGATTCACCCCTCCACTTT.

This rearrangement joins TRBV19 to TRBJ1-2; TRBD1 might be the D (6 bases). CDR3 length equals 14 residues. Trimming pared 9 bases from V and 2 bases from J, leaving 16 bases between. Germline CDR1 LNHDA, CDR2 SQIVND (reference sequence). CDR3 nucleotide sequence: TGTGCCAGCGCCCCCGGGACATACAACTATGGCTACACCTTC. Translated, it gives CASAPGTYNYGYTF.

The chain recombines TRBV5-6 with TRBJ2-2, with TRBD1 identical over 9 bases. Losses at the gene ends were 1 base for V and 4 bases for J; bases not matched to a gene: 5. The CDR3 totals 16 residues. Looked up from germline, CDR1 is SGHDT and CDR2 is YYEEEE. CDR3 region: CASSLLQGAITGELFF. In DNA form, the CDR3 reads TGTGCCAGCAGCTTGCTACAGGGGGCTATCACCGGGGAGCTGTTTTTT.